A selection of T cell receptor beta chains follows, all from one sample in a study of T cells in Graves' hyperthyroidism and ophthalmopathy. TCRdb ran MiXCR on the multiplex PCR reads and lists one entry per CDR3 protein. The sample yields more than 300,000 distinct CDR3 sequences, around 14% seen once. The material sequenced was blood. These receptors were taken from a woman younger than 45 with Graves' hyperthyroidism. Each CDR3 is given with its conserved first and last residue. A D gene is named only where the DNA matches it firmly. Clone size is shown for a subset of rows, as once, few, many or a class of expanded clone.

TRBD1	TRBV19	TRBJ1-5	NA	TGTGCCAGTAATTCTAGACAGGGCAAAAATCAGCCCCAGCATTTT	CASNSRQGKNQPQHF
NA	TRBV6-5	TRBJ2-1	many	TGTGCCAGCAGTTACTCGAGACCCTACAATGAGCAGTTCTTC	CASSYSRPYNEQFF
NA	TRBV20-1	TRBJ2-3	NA	TGCAGTGCTAGTAGGGTAGCGGGCACAGATACGCAGTATTTT	CSASRVAGTDTQYF
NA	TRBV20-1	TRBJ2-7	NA	TGCAGTGCCATCTTAACAGGTGCGACCTACGAGCAGTACTTC	CSAILTGATYEQYF
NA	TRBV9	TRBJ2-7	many	TGTGCCAGCAGCGTAGACTATATCTCCTACGAGCAGTACTTC	CASSVDYISYEQYF
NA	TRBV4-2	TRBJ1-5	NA	TGTGCCAGCAGCCCCAGGGGCAATCAGCCCCAGCATTTT	CASSPRGNQPQHF
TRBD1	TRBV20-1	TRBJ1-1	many	TGCAGTGCTAGTCCACAGGGGTGGTACCTGGACACTGAAGCTTTCTTT	CSASPQGWYLDTEAFF
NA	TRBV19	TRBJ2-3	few	TGTGCCAGTAGTATGGGGCCACGGGATACGCAGTATTTT	CASSMGPRDTQYF
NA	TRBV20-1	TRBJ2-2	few	TGCAGTGCTGAGGGGGTTAACTCCGGGGAGCTGTTTTTT	CSAEGVNSGELFF
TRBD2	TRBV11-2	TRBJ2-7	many	TGTGCCAGCAGCCCAGTGGGGGCTAGCGGGACCGAGCAGTACTTC	CASSPVGASGTEQYF
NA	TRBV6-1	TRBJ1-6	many	TGTGCCAGCAGTGAGAGTAGGGATTCACCCCTCCACTTT	CASSESRDSPLHF
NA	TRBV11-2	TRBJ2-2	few	TGTGCCAGCAGCCTCGATCGGAATTCCGGGGAGCTGTTTTTT	CASSLDRNSGELFF
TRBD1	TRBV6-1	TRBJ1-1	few	TGTGCCAGCCATACAGGGGCGTACACTGAAGCTTTCTTT	CASHTGAYTEAFF
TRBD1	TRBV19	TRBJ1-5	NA	TGTGCCAGTAGTACCAACCCTCGGACAGGCAGCCTTCAGCCCCAGCATTTT	CASSTNPRTGSLQPQHF
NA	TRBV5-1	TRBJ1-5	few	TGCGCCAGCAGCTACACAGGGAATAGCAATCAGCCCCAGCATTTT	CASSYTGNSNQPQHF
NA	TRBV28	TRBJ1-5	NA	TGTGCCAGCAGTTTCGTCCAGGGCCAGGCAGGGAGGCCCCAGCATTTT	CASSFVQGQAGRPQHF
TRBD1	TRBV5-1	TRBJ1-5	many	TGCGCCAGCAGCTCTGGGACAGGTCAGCAGCCCCAGCATTTT	CASSSGTGQQPQHF
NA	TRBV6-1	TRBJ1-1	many	TGTGCCAGCAGGGGCCACGTCCTTAACACTGAAGCTTTCTTT	CASRGHVLNTEAFF
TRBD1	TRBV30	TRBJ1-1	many	TGTGCCTGGACGACAGGGGGTGACACTGAAGCTTTCTTT	CAWTTGGDTEAFF
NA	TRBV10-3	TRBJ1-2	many	TGTGCCATCAGTGAGTCACGGGGGGCGCCGCATGACTACACCTTC	CAISESRGAPHDYTF
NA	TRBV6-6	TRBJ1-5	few	TGTGCCAGCAGTTACTCGGGGGGAACCCCCAATCAGCCCCAGCATTTT	CASSYSGGTPNQPQHF
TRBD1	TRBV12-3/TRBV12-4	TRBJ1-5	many	TGTGCCAGCAGTGACCGGACAGGGAATCAGCCCCAGCATTTT	CASSDRTGNQPQHF
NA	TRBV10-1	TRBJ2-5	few	TGCGCCAGCAACCCGACCCTTCGGGAGACCCAGTACTTC	CASNPTLRETQYF
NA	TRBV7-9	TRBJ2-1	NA	TGTGCCAGCAGCTTAAGGGGGGGGTCTCCGAACAATGAGCAGTTCTTC	CASSLRGGSPNNEQFF
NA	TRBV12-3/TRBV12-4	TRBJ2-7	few	TGTGCCAGCAGTCGGACAGATATCTCCTACGAGCAGTACTTC	CASSRTDISYEQYF
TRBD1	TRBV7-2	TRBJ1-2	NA	TGTGCCAGCAGCTTCGCCGGGACAGACTATGGCTACACCTTC	CASSFAGTDYGYTF
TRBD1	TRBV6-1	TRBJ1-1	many	TGTGCCGGAAAACAGGGGTTGAACACTGAAGCTTTCTTT	CAGKQGLNTEAFF
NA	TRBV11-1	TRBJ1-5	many	TGTGCCAGCAGCTTATCGTTGGGTCAGCCCCAGCATTTT	CASSLSLGQPQHF
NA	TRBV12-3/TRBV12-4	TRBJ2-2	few	TGTGCCAGCAGTCTGACAGGACAGCCCAACCGGAACACCGGGGAGCTGTTTTTT	CASSLTGQPNRNTGELFF
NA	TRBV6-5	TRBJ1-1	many	TGTGCCAGCAGTTACGTTCCAGACAAGTTTGCGAACACTGAAGCTTTCTTT	CASSYVPDKFANTEAFF